The present entry profiles one TCR beta chain with its context. The antigen it binds to is not known. There are no base qualities to consult, and no much larger clone falls within one base. This entry belongs to a study of blood T cell repertoires in COVID-19 (TCRdb year 2020). With regard to the full study: Samples from collaborators originated in the United States, Italy and Spain and spanned both the acute and convalescent phases of COVID-19. Subjects who had been exposed to COVID-19, were actively infected with it, or had recovered from it provided the deeply sampled blood TCRbeta repertoires that made up the dataset. The repertoires were made available in a free public database intended to serve as a resource for research on the immune response to SARS-CoV-2. The samples were drawn from two sources: the first 160 participants of the ongoing ImmuneRACE study, and about 1,300 subjects contributed by 6 global collaborators. Sample metadata almost always included a de-identified subject ID, COVID-19 status, age in years and sex. Where available, HLA class I and class II types were obtained from metadata supplied by the sample provider rather than from assay-based typing. The material from the prospective study consisted of cDNA or gDNA derived from T cells, B-cell-depleted T cells, or PBMCs.

Study-wide conclusions, independent of this receptor: Clinical and demographic metadata were provided uncurated, with the amount varying by source and participant.

The CDR3 covers 16 residues, taking in both the cysteine and the phenylalanine. Only the CDR3 DNA is retained, 48 bases long and in frame from the first base. V gives up 2 bases and J gives up 2 bases, and the segment between their germline ends measures 13 bases. The CDR1 and CDR2 encoded by the germline V gene are SGHTA and FQGNSA. Participants in the prospective study were aged roughly 18 to 100 years, lived in 20 to 25 United States geographic areas, and enrolled through a virtual design. Cohort assignment in the prospective study relied on participant-reported clinical history from a screening survey and a study questionnaire. Mobile phlebotomists in the prospective study collected whole blood, serum and a nasopharyngeal or oropharyngeal swab from every participant. Prospective study participants could optionally give additional blood draws and questionnaires over a roughly two-month period. Before DNA extraction, prospective study blood samples were shipped either frozen or at room temperature.

The immunoSEQ Assay, a bias-controlled multiplex PCR, was used to amplify TCRbeta CDR3 regions from genomic DNA. Per the source publication's procedure: The number of nucleated cells in each sample was estimated from the amplification of reference gene primers within the assay. To quantify the absolute abundance of each unique TCRbeta CDR3 rearrangement, sequence reads were collapsed and filtered. For each sample, productive Simpson clonality was calculated as the square root of Simpson's diversity index over productive rearrangements. TCRdb's version of the immuneACCESS table is confined to in-frame rearrangements and falls short of the full clone set. An unresolved V gene accounts for under half of the shortfall where checked; the remainder is of unknown origin. The V and J calls and clone size are taken from that table; D and trimming were inferred from the DNA. The sample contains under 400,000 clones, approximately 86% of them found a single time. Approximately 4.4% of the sample goes to the ten largest clones.

The sequence derives from a woman aged 35 to 49 with acute COVID-19. The specimen sequenced was PBMCs or T cells enriched from blood (not recorded which). The chain couples TRBV7-2 to TRBJ2-4, with a weak D call of TRBD1 (6 bases match). The CDR3 corresponds to CASSLFKGTTKNIQYF. The base sequence is TGTGCCAGCAGCTTATTCAAGGGGACAACCAAAAACATTCAGTACTTC.